This T cell receptor (beta chain) stems from a study of cytomegalovirus exposure and HLA in healthy donors. Study details: Ancestry clustering placed 81% of under 450 genotyped donors in the Caucasian-associated cluster.

The CDR3 has 16 amino acids. The germline V gene has CDR1 GTSNPN and CDR2 SVGIG (reference sequence). Deletions cut 1 base from V and 1 base from J, with 16 bases between. Primers included in the PCR were 60 Vbeta and 13 Jbeta primers. TCRdb keeps only in-frame clones here, not all; method: immunoSEQ multiplex PCR. In the table there are some 70,000 clones, around 61% of which are singletons. The V call is TRBV30, the J call TRBJ1-2; the D gene is possibly TRBD1 (6 bases). The specimen sequenced was PBMCs. This clonotype was sampled from a woman aged 50 to 60 in good health and CMV-seronegative. The CDR3 bases are TGTGCCTGGAGTGGATCCTGGACAGAGATTAACTATGGCTACACCTTC. Residues: CAWSGSWTEINYGYTF.